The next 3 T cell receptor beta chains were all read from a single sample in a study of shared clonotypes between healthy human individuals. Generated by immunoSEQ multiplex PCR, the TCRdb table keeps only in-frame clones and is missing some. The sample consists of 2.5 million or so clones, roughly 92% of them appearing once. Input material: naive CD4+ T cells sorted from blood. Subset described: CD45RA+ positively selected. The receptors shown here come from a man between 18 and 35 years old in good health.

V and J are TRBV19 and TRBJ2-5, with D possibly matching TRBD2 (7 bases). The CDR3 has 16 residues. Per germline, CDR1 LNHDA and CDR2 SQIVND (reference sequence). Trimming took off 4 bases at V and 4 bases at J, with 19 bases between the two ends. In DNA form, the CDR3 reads TGTGCCAGTAGTAAGGGAGGGGGGACCTCCTTAGAGACCCAGTACTTC. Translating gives CASSKGGGTSLETQYF.

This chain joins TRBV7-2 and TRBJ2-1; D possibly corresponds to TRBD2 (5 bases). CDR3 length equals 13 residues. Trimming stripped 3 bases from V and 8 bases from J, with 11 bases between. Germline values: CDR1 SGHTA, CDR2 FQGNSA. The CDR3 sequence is CASSFGLLDEQFF. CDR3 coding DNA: TGTGCCAGCAGCTTCGGACTCTTAGATGAGCAGTTCTTC.

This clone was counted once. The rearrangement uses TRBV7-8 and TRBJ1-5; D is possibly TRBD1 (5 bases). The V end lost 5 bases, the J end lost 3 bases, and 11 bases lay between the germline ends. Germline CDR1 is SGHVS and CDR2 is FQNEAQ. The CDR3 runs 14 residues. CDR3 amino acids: CASSPRTHNQPQHF. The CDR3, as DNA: TGTGCCAGCAGCCCTCGGACACACAATCAGCCCCAGCATTTT.